A single sample gave rise to the 5 T cell receptor beta chains below, sequenced in a study of T cell changes during pregnancy in multiple sclerosis. Assay used: immunoSEQ multiplex PCR; TCRdb lists only in-frame clones, some missing. The data hold about 69,000 clones, with roughly nine tenths observed a single time. The sequencing used peripheral blood, collected before pregnancy. The source is a female donor with multiple sclerosis, enrolled in a pregnancy study.

Comments on this clone: At one end, the junction sequence differs from germline, possibly due to a read error. The chain is built from TRBV2 and TRBJ2-7; D uncertain. CDR3 length: 13 residues. In germline, CDR1 is SNHLY, CDR2 FYNNEI. The CDR3 bases are TGTGCCAGCAGTCCACCACCGGGTGGTGGAAGGAACTTC. Encoded protein: CASSPPPGGGRNF.

V is TRBV9 and J is TRBJ2-1; tentatively, D is TRBD2 (5 bases). Per germline, CDR1 SGDLS and CDR2 YYNGEE. Trimming shortened V by 3 bases and J by 5 bases, and 9 bases separated the two germline ends. The CDR3 loop spans 13 amino acids. CDR3 residues: CASSAPADNEQFF. The CDR3 DNA follows: TGTGCCAGCAGCGCCCCAGCGGACAATGAGCAGTTCTTC.

The chain uses TRBV5-4 and TRBJ1-2; a weak D match, TRBD1 (5 bases). Per the germline V gene, CDR1 is SGHNT and CDR2 is YYREEE (reference sequence). CDR3 length: 15 amino acids. Trimming removed 4 bases at V and 1 base at J, with 14 bases between. CDR3 residues: CASSPDSSDNYGYTF. The CDR3 DNA follows: TGTGCCAGCAGCCCAGACAGTTCAGATAACTATGGCTACACCTTC.

CDR3 bases: TGTGCCAGCAGCCCCGGGATTGCTGATGGTGAGCAGTTCTTC. Translated: CASSPGIADGEQFF. J is TRBJ2-1 and V is TRBV11-2, with D maybe TRBD2 (5 bases). In germline, CDR1 is SGHAT, CDR2 FQNNGV. The CDR3 loop spans 14 amino acids. Trimming pared 5 bases from V and 9 bases from J, leaving 17 bases between.

The chain recombines TRBV4-3 with TRBJ1-2; TRBD1 matches at 7 bases. CDR3 length: 16 residues. Germline trimming cut 1 base from V and 7 bases from J; bases unmatched to any gene: 12. CDR1 is LGHNA and CDR2 is YSLEER in the germline V gene. In DNA, the CDR3 is TGCGCCAGCAGCCAAGCACCAGACAGGGTTGAAGGTGGCTACACCTTC. Its translation is CASSQAPDRVEGGYTF.